This T cell receptor (beta chain) derives from a study of blood T cell repertoires in COVID-19. The table came from immunoSEQ multiplex PCR; TCRdb's copy has only in-frame clones and leaves some out. Of 260,000 or so clones listed, more than 80% are singletons. Input material: peripheral blood. This clonotype was sampled from a woman older than 75 with COVID-19, enrolled during active disease.

The CDR3 is CASSGQGKEGNYGYTF. CDR3 bases: TGTGCCAGCAGTGGGCAGGGGAAGGAAGGTAACTATGGCTACACCTTC. The rearrangement links TRBV6-1 to TRBJ1-2; possibly TRBD1 for D (6 bases). V lost 4 bases and J 1 base, leaving 16 bases between the germline ends. The CDR3 contains 16 residues. Germline V gene sequence: CDR1 MNHNS, CDR2 SASEGT.